Reported below is one T cell receptor beta chain. The PCR used 60 Vbeta and 13 Jbeta primers. The protocol was immunoSEQ multiplex PCR, while the TCRdb copy is restricted to in-frame clones and leaves out a portion. The sample has more than 90,000 clones, 75% seen once; the top ten hold 10%. The source of the sample is a study of cytomegalovirus exposure and HLA in healthy donors. The receptor's source is a man in his fifties in good health and CMV-seronegative. Specimen: PBMCs.

This CDR3 reads CSVGGGPDGGEQFF. The CDR3 DNA is TGCAGCGTTGGGGGGGGGCCCGACGGGGGTGAGCAGTTCTTC. The rearrangement links TRBV29-1 to TRBJ2-1; D may be TRBD2 (7 bases). CDR1 SQVTM and CDR2 ANQGSEA come from the germline V gene. V was cut by 4 bases and J by 9 bases, with 19 bases left in between. CDR3 length equals 14 residues.